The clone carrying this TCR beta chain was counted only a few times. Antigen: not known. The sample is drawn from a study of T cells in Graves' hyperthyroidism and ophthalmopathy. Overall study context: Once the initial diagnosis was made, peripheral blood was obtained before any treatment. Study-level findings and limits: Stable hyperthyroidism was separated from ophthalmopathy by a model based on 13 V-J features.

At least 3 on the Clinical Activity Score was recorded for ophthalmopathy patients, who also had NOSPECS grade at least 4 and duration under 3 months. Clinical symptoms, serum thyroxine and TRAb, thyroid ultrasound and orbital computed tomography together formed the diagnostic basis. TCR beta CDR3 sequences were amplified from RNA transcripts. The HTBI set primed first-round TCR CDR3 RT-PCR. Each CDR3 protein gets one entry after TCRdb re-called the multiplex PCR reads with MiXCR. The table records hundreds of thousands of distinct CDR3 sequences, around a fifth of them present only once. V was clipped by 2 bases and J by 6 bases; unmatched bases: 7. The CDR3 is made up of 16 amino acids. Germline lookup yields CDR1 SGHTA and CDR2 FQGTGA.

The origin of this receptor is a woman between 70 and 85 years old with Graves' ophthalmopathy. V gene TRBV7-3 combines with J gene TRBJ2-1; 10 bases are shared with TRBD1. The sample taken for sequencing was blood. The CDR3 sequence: CASSLVGTGAVNEQFF. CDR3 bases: TGTGCCAGCAGCTTAGTGGGGACAGGGGCCGTCAATGAGCAGTTCTTC.